The source of this T cell receptor (beta chain) is a study of human T cells and chemical hapten exposure. Germline CDR1 is MNHEY and CDR2 is SVGEGT. Trimming shortened V by 5 bases and J by 11 bases, and 10 bases separated the two germline ends. This CDR3 is built from 12 residues. Time point here: patch test 3, about 24 weeks after DPC sensitization. The treatment was: therapeutic diphenylcyclopropenone sensitization with weekly scalp DPC. This clonotype was found a few times. As the library was built, unique molecular identifiers were attached to individual cDNA molecules. TCRdb recomputed calls from the RACE reads with MiXCR, one row per CDR3 protein. The profile covers approximately 160,000 distinct CDR3 sequences, with about a quarter appearing a single time and approximately 2.3% taken by the ten largest.

The sample in question was whole blood, obtained in connection with sensitization to the hapten diphenylcyclopropenone (DPC). The chain carries TRBV6-2 or TRBV6-3 and TRBJ1-6; D gene unclear. The sequence came from a young woman with alopecia areata. Some clones in this sample may be carry-over from other donors' samples. CDR3 nucleotide sequence: TGTGCCAGCAGTACCACCTTAACACCCCTCCACTTT. It is translated as CASSTTLTPLHF.